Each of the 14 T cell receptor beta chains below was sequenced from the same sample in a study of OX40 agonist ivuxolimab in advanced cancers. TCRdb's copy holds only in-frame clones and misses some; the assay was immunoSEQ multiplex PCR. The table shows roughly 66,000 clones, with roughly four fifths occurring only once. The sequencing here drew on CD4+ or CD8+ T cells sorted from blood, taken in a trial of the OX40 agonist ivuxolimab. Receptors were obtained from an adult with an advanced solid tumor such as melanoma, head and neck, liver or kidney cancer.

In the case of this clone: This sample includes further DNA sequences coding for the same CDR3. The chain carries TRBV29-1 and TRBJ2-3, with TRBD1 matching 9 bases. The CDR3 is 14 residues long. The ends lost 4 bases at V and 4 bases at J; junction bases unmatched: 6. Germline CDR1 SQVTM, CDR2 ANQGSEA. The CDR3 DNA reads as TGCAGCGTTGGAAACAGGGGGCGGCCAGATACGCAGTATTTT. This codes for CSVGNRGRPDTQYF.

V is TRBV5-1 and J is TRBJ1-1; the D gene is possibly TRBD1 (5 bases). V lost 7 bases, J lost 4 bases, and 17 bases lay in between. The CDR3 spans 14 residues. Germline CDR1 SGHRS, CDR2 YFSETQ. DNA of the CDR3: TGCGCCAGCGGCATCAGGGTAGGGAGCACTGAAGCTTTCTTT. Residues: CASGIRVGSTEAFF.

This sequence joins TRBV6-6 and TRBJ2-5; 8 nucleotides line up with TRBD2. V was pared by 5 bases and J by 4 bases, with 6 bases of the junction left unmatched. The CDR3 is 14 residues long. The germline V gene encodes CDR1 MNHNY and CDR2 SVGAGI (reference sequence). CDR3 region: CASSPGLVLETQYF. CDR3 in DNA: TGTGCCAGCAGTCCGGGACTAGTGTTAGAGACCCAGTACTTC.

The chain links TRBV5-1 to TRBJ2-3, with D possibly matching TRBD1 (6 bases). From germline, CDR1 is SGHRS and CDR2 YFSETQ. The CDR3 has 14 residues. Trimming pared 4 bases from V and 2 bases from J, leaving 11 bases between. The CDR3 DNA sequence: TGCGCCAGCAGCGGGGGCAGCCCCACAGATACGCAGTATTTT. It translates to CASSGGSPTDTQYF.

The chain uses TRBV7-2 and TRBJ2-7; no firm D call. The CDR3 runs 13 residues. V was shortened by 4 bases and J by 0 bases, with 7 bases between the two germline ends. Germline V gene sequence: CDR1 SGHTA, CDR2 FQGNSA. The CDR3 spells CASSSSPSYEQYF. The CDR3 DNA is TGTGCCAGCAGCTCGTCGCCCTCCTACGAGCAGTACTTC.

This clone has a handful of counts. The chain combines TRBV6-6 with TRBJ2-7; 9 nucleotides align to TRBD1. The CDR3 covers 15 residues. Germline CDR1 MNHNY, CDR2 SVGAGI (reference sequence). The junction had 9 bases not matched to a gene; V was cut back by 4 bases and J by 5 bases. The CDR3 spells CASSSVGTGTNEQYF. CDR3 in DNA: TGTGCCAGCAGTTCGGTTGGGACAGGGACCAACGAGCAGTACTTC.

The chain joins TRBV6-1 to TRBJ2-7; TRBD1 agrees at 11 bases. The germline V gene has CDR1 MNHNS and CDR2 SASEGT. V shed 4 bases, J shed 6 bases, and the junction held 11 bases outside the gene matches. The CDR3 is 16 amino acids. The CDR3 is CASSAPNGQGASEQYV. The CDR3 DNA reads TGTGCCAGCAGTGCTCCCAACGGACAGGGGGCCTCCGAGCAGTACGTC.

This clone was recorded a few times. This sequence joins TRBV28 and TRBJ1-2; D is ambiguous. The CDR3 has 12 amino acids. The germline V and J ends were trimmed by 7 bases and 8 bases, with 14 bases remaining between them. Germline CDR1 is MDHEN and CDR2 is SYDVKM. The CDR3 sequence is CASTFGPAGYTF. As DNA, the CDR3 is TGTGCCAGCACATTCGGTCCGGCGGGCTACACCTTC.

CDR3 sequence reads: CASSETAQQNSPLHF. CDR3 DNA sequence: TGTGCCAGCAGCGAGACAGCGCAACAGAATTCACCCCTCCACTTT. The chain uses TRBV7-9 and TRBJ1-6, with D possibly TRBD1 on 5 matching bases. This CDR3 contains 15 residues. Germline V CDR1 and CDR2: SEHNR, FQNEAQ (reference sequence). Trimming took off 5 bases at V and 7 bases at J, with 15 bases between the two ends. Full variable domain (missing parts from reference TRBV7-9 and TRBJ1-6): DTGVSQNPRHKITKRGQNVTFRCDPISEHNRLYWYRQTLGQGPEFLTYFQNEAQLEKSRLLSDRFSAERPKGSFSTLEIQRTEQGDSAMYLCASSETAQQNSPLHFGNGTRLTVT.

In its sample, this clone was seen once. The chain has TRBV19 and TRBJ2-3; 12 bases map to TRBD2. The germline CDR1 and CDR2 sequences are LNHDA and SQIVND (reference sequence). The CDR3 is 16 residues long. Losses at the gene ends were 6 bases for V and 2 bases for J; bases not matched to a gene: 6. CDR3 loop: CASRSGLAGNTDTQYF. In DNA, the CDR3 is TGTGCCAGTAGATCAGGACTAGCGGGGAACACAGATACGCAGTATTTT.

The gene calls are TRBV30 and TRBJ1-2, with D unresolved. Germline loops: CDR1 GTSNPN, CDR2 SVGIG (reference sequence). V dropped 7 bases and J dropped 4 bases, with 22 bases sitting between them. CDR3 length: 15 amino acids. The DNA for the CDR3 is TGTGCCTCCTCTACAATATTGGAGTTAGGCTATGGCTACACCTTC. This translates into CASSTILELGYGYTF.

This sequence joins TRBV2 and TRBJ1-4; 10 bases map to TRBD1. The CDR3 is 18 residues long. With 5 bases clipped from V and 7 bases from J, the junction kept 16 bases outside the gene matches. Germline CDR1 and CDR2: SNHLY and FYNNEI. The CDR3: CASSSTRQGAASGEKLFF. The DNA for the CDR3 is TGTGCCAGCAGTTCTACTCGACAGGGGGCAGCCTCGGGTGAAAAACTGTTTTTT.

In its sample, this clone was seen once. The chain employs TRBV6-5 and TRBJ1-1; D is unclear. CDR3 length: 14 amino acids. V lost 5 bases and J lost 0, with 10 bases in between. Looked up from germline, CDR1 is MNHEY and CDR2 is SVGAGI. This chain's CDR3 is CASSPQTVNTEAFF. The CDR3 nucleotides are TGTGCCAGCAGTCCACAGACCGTGAACACTGAAGCTTTCTTT.

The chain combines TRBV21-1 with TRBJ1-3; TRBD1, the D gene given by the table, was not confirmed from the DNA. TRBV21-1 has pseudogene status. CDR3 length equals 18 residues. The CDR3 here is CASSKRGQGISSGNTIYF. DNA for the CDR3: TGTGCCAGCAGCAAAAGGGGTCAGGGGATAAGCTCTGGAAACACCATATATTTT.